The present T cell receptor beta chain was sequenced within a study of blood T cells in healthy people across ages. Study conclusions and caveats: Long-lived and aged donors differed, with more naive CD4+ cells and higher diversity in the long-lived. In the absence of known donor CMV status, changes in expanded clonotypes were possibly confounded. Older age coincided with a roughly linear decline in TCR beta diversity per million T cells.

This clonotype was detected ten times or more. What it binds is not known. Using a J-beta primer mix together with a sample-barcoded 5' primer, a second PCR was run for roughly 6 to 12 cycles. MiXCR was run by TCRdb on the 5' RACE reads, yielding one entry per CDR3 protein. The data show 550,000 to 750,000 distinct CDR3 sequences, with roughly 21% seen just once and more than 3% held by the top ten. Total RNA extraction produced at least 5.5 micrograms (per sample) for the study. Sequencing input: blood. The TCR sequence derives from a man in his 70s in good health.

The CDR3 region is CSASGGLDLNGEQFF. The CDR3 DNA is TGCAGTGCTAGCGGAGGCCTGGACCTCAATGGTGAGCAGTTCTTC. The V gene is TRBV20-1, the J gene TRBJ2-1; D is possibly TRBD2 (5 bases). The CDR3 is made up of 15 amino acids. The germline V gene has CDR1 DFQATT and CDR2 SNEGSKA (reference sequence). V lost 3 bases and J 9 bases, leaving 21 bases between the germline ends.